This TCR beta chain was identified during a study of T cell clonality in common variable immunodeficiency. This clone was recorded many times. The antigen is not known. Sequencing ends 3 residues short of the CDR3 end; the germline J gene provides the rest. Both groups were predominantly of Caucasian heritage. Overall study results and limits: In common variable immunodeficiency, TCR beta chains reportedly carried fewer deletions and N-nucleotide insertions. Fewer TCRbeta clones were shared among CVID subjects than controls. TCRbeta clonality was increased in CVID versus healthy controls.

Method: immunoSEQ multiplex PCR; TCRdb's copy keeps in-frame clones and lacks some. The sample yields 40,000 to 45,000 clones, without any singletons. V was cut by 6 bases and J by 0 bases, with 19 bases left in between. CDR3 length equals 17 residues. The germline V gene encodes CDR1 SGHRS and CDR2 YFSETQ. The TCR was taken from a person aged 18 to 75 in good health. The sample taken for sequencing was peripheral blood mononuclear cells. The V gene is TRBV5-1, the J gene TRBJ1-3, with D perhaps TRBD1 (6 bases). Here the CDR3 reads CASTARPGAISGNTIYF. The part of the CDR3 DNA that was read is TGCGCCAGCACGGCTCGGCCAGGGGCCATCTCTGGAAACACC.